This T cell receptor beta chain was retrieved from a study of vaccination effects on CD4 cells after COVID-19 (dated by TCRdb to the early 2020s). In the study overall: Participants received two doses of either the BNT162b2 or the mRNA-1273 mRNA SARS-CoV-2 vaccine. SARS-CoV-2 spike-specific CD4+ TCR repertoires were compared before and after mRNA vaccination in COVID-19 convalescent patients and in infection-naive vaccine recipients. A total of 9 to 11 COVID-19 convalescent patients and several SARS-CoV-2-naive healthy vaccine recipients were included in the full study. The Oncomine TCR Beta short-read assay on an Illumina iSeq 100 was used to sequence cultures from other donors in the study.

The library relied on the immunoSEQ multiplex PCR assay. TCR beta CDR3 sequencing was performed on DNA from the cultured, isolated CD4+ T cells. For the original study's pipeline: Non-productive TCR sequences were discarded, and reads were trimmed to the CDR3 region, with only CDR3s of 7 or more amino acids retained. Antigen-specific clonotypes were identified with the MANAFEST web app by comparing expansion in peptide wells against reference cultures. To be called positive, a clone needed expansion at FDR<0.05 compared with the reference and with all other wells, an odds ratio greater than 5, and a frequency greater than 0.1% in two replicate wells. Clonotypes significantly expanded in SARS-CoV-2 spike wells and in at least one common cold coronavirus spike condition were defined as cross-reactive. Using the stringdist R package, CDR3 similarity was measured by Levenshtein distance, and unrooted trees were constructed with ape in R 3.6.1. TCRdb limited this immuneACCESS table to in-frame rearrangements with V and J called. A share of clones is missing; checked studies link under half to unresolved V genes, and the rest is unexplained. V and J calls and clone size are those listed in that table; D and trimming were worked out from the DNA. Here the sample has around 63,000 clones; 75% occur a single time. In total, the top ten clones hold 3.5% to 4.5% of the sample.

Concerning this clone: The antigen it recognizes is unknown. One base away there is no much larger clone; base qualities are not given.

According to the germline V gene (reference sequence), CDR1 reads SGHKS and CDR2 reads YYEKEE. Ends trimmed: V by 5 bases, J by 0 bases; bases unmatched to a gene: 10. The CDR3 numbers 16 residues from cysteine through phenylalanine. Only CDR3 DNA remains: 48 bases, in frame from the first base. Paper-wide results and their limitations: Both infection-induced and vaccine-induced clones contracted markedly at late post-vaccination timepoints, which is consistent with waning T cell responses. Only a small number of convalescent patients were included, and no early post-infection timepoints were available, which limited the study. In healthy vaccine recipients, vaccine-induced clones were almost all SARS-CoV-2 mono-reactive, with only 1 of 255 cross-reactive with common cold coronaviruses.

In the ViraFEST assay, PBMC were stimulated with viral peptide pools, and TCR sequencing was then used to find antigen-specific CD4+ T cell clonotypes based on their expansion. After approximately eleven days of culture, CD4+ T cells were isolated with the EasySep CD4+ T cell isolation kit. Negative nucleocapsid antibody results before and after vaccination confirmed that the healthy vaccine recipients had no prior SARS-CoV-2 infection. Roughly 2.1 million PBMC per well were cultured in IMDM with about 5.4% human AB serum, 8.5 to 10 IU/ml IL-2 and gentamicin, plus 10 ug/ml peptides. On days 3 and 7, half of the culture medium was replaced with fresh IL-2-containing medium. Unless noted otherwise, every peptide stimulation condition was cultured in triplicate wells. Using Ficoll-Paque Plus gradient centrifugation, PBMC were separated from whole blood and then either used fresh or cryopreserved at -140C. Overlapping peptide pools spanned the spike proteins of SARS-CoV-2 and the common cold coronaviruses HCoV-NL63, HCoV-OC43 and HCoV-229E. The QIAamp micro DNA kit was used to extract genomic DNA from the cultured CD4+ T cells.

This TCR was sampled from a human donor who received a COVID-19 vaccine. Sequencing was performed on CD4+ T cells from PBMCs cultured with HCoV-OC43 spike peptides, taken before COVID-19 vaccination. Read against the paper, the sample's cell subset or site label means: HCoV-OC43 spike overlapping peptide pool stimulation. The chain is encoded by TRBV5-5 joined to TRBJ2-5, with TRBD1 matching 7 junction bases. In nucleotide form, the sequence is TGTGCCAGCAGACTGGGCTCGGGACAGTACCAAGAGACCCAGTACTTC. The translation is CASRLGSGQYQETQYF.